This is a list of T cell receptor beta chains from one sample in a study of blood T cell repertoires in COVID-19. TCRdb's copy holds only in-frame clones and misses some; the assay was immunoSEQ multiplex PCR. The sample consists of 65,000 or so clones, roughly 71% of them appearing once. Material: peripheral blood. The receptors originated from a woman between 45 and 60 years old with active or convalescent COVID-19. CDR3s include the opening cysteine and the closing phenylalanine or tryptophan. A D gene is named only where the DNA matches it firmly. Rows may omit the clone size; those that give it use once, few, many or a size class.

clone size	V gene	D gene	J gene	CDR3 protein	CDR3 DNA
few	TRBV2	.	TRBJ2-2	CASRPILNTGELFF	TGTGCCAGCAGGCCAATCCTAAACACCGGGGAGCTGTTTTTT
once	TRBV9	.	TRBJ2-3	CASSAPREGVGVDTQYF	TGTGCCAGCAGCGCCCCGAGGGAGGGGGTTGGCGTTGATACGCAGTATTTT
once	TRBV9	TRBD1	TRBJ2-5	CASSALGQGAETQYF	TGTGCCAGCAGCGCCCTCGGACAGGGGGCAGAGACCCAGTACTTC
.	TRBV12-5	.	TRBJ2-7	CASGLVFLRDGGDTYEQYF	TGTGCTAGTGGTTTGGTATTTTTGAGGGATGGCGGTGACACCTACGAGCAGTACTTC
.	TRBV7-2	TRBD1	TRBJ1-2	CASSNRDRGGYTF	TGTGCCAGCAGCAACCGGGACAGGGGTGGCTACACCTTC
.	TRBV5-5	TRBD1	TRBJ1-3	CASSLYRGSSGNTIYF	TGTGCCAGCAGCTTGTACAGGGGAAGCTCTGGAAACACCATATATTTT
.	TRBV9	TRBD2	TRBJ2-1	CASSVYTSGEQFF	TGTGCCAGCAGCGTATATACTAGCGGTGAGCAGTTCTTC
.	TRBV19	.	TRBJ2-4	CASSVGLAKNIQYF	TGTGCCAGTAGTGTTGGGCTAGCCAAAAACATTCAGTACTTC
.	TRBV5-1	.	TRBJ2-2	CASSLTRSNTGELFF	TGCGCCAGCAGCTTGACTCGTTCGAACACCGGGGAGCTGTTTTTT
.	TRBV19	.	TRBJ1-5	CASRSPPGEPQHF	TGTGCCAGTAGGTCCCCCCCGGGGGAGCCCCAGCATTTT
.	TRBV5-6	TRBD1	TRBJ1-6	CASSLGDRDNSPLHF	TGTGCCAGCAGCTTGGGGGACAGGGATAATTCACCCCTCCACTTT
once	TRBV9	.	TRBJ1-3	CASSEQVSSGNTIYF	TGTGCCAGCAGCGAACAGGTCAGCTCTGGAAACACCATATATTTT
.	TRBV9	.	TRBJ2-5	CASSVDLGGETQYF	TGTGCCAGCAGCGTAGACCTAGGGGGAGAGACCCAGTACTTC
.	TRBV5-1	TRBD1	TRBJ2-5	CASSWTGGQETQYF	TGCGCCAGCAGCTGGACAGGGGGCCAAGAGACCCAGTACTTC
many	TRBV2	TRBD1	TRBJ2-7	CASCASETGAYEQYF	TGTGCCAGCTGTGCCTCCGAGACAGGGGCCTACGAGCAGTACTTC
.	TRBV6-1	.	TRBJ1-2	CASSERGGGYTF	TGTGCCAGCAGTGAGCGGGGTGGTGGCTACACCTTC
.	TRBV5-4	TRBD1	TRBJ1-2	CASSLGDSLLGYTF	TGTGCCAGCAGCTTGGGGGACAGCCTTTTGGGCTACACCTTC
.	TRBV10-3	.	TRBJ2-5	CAIREPRKETQYF	TGTGCCATCAGGGAACCGAGGAAAGAGACCCAGTACTTC
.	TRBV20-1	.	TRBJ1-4	CSASPALGLRNEKLFF	TGCAGTGCTAGTCCCGCCTTGGGACTGAGGAATGAAAAACTGTTTTTT
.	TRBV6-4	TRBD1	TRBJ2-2	CASSLTGQGGMNAGELFF	TGTGCCAGCAGCCTAACTGGACAGGGCGGGATGAATGCCGGGGAGCTGTTTTTT
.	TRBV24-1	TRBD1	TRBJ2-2	CATSGAGTGGLVNTGELFF	TGTGCCACCAGTGGCGCGGGGACAGGGGGACTAGTGAACACCGGGGAGCTGTTTTTT
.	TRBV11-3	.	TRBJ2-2	CASSPGKYGELFF	TGTGCCAGCAGCCCGGGGAAATACGGGGAGCTGTTTTTT
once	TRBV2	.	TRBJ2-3	CASSESKGRADTQYF	TGTGCCAGCAGTGAGTCGAAGGGGCGCGCAGATACGCAGTATTTT
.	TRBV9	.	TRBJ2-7	CASSVEWSSYEQYF	TGTGCCAGCAGCGTTGAATGGAGCTCCTACGAGCAGTACTTC
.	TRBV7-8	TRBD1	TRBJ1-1	CASSLEAGGITEAFF	TGTGCCAGCAGCTTAGAGGCAGGGGGAATCACTGAAGCTTTCTTT
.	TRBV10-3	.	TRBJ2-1	CAISGGNYNEQFF	TGTGCCATCAGCGGGGGAAATTACAATGAGCAGTTCTTC
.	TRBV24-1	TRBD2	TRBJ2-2	CATMTSGGVSGELFF	TGTGCCACCATGACTAGCGGTGGAGTCTCCGGGGAGCTGTTTTTT
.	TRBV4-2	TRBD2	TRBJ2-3	CASRRRGVGTSGTDTQYF	TGTGCCAGCAGAAGAAGGGGGGTTGGGACTAGCGGCACAGATACGCAGTATTTT
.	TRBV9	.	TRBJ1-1	CASSVLPGGTEAFF	TGTGCCAGCAGCGTCCTACCGGGGGGCACTGAAGCTTTCTTT
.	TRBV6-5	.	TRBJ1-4	CASSYQGPTNEKLFF	TGTGCCAGCAGTTACCAGGGGCCGACTAATGAAAAACTGTTTTTT
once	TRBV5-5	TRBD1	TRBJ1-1	CASSSGTGGVGTEAFF	TGTGCCAGCAGTTCCGGGACAGGGGGTGTCGGCACTGAAGCTTTCTTT
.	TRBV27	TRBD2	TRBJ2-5	CASSPTWTSEETQYF	TGTGCCAGCAGTCCTACATGGACTAGCGAGGAGACCCAGTACTTC
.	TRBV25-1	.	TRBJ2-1	CASSESFGPVGNEQFF	TGTGCCAGCAGTGAAAGCTTTGGCCCAGTCGGGAATGAGCAGTTCTTC
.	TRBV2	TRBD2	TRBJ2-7	CAMREGRNEQYF	TGTGCCATGCGGGAGGGCCGGAACGAGCAGTACTTC
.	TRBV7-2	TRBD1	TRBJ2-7	CASSEQGQAHYEQYF	TGTGCCAGCAGCGAGCAGGGACAGGCCCACTACGAGCAGTACTTC
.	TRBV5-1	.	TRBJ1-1	CASSLKGIPEAFF	TGCGCCAGCAGCTTGAAGGGGATTCCTGAAGCTTTCTTT
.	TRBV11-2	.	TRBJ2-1	CASSLGRQDLYNEQFF	TGTGCCAGCAGCTTGGGTAGACAGGACCTCTACAATGAGCAGTTCTTC
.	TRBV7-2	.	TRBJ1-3	CASSPFRTGISGNTIYF	TGTGCCAGCAGCCCATTTCGGACGGGAATCTCTGGAAACACCATATATTTT
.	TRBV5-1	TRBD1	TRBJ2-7	CASSPLQGVGEQYF	TGCGCCAGCAGCCCACTACAGGGGGTCGGGGAGCAGTACTTC
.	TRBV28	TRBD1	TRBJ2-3	CAIEQGDSTDTQYF	TGTGCCATAGAGCAGGGGGATAGCACAGATACGCAGTATTTT
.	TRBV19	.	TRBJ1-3	CASRHDRTSSGNTIYF	TGTGCCAGTAGACATGACAGGACCAGCTCTGGAAACACCATATATTTT
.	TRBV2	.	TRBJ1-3	CASSDYLANTIYF	TGTGCCAGCAGTGATTACCTGGCCAACACCATATATTTT
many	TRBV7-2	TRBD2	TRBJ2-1	CASSLGTSREQFF	TGTGCCAGCAGCTTAGGGACTAGTCGGGAGCAGTTCTTC
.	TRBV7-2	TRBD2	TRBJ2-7	CASSLSPSGRFNEQYF	TGTGCCAGCAGCTTATCTCCTAGCGGGAGGTTTAACGAGCAGTACTTC